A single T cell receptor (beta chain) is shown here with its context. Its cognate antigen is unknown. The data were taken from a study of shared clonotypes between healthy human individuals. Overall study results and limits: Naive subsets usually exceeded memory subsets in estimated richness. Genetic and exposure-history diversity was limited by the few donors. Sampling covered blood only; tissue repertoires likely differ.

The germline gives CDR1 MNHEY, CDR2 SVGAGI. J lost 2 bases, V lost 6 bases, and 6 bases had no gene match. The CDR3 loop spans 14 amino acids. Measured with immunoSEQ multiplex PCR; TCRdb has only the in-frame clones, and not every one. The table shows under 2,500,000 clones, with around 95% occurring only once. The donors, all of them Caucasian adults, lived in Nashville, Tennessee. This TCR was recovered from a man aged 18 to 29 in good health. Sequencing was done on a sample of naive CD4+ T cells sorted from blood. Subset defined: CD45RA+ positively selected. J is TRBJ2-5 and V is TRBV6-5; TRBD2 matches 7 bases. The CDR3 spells CASRVGLGQETQYF. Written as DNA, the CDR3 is TGTGCCAGCAGGGTCGGACTAGGTCAAGAGACCCAGTACTTC.